The 22 T cell receptor beta chains below were found in one sample sequenced in a study of tumor-infiltrating lymphocytes in primary liver carcinoma. A constant-region primer primed TCR beta cDNA synthesis from about 550 ng of total RNA. For TCR beta, libraries were produced by three nested multiplex PCR rounds using slightly modified ARM-PCR. Each of the first two PCR rounds ran approximately 9 cycles with TRBV1-TRBV30 forward and C-beta reverse primers. One entry per CDR3 protein, called by TCRdb with MiXCR from the multiplex PCR reads. The data show roughly 80,000 distinct CDR3 sequences, over 70% seen once. Total RNA and DNA came together from approximately 20-30 mg of bulk tissue without cell sorting. The sequenced sample was liver tumor tissue from sampling region 4. Subset: tumor region T4, right-lateral pole. The receptors were sampled from a woman aged 55 to 70 with primary liver carcinoma and hepatitis B virus infection.

The chain employs TRBV11-3 and TRBJ2-3; D uncertain. The CDR3 is made up of 17 amino acids. The germline CDR1 and CDR2 sequences are SGHNT and YENEEA. Between the trimmed V and J ends, which lost 5 bases and 3 bases, there was a span of 21 bases. The CDR3: CASSLSLRPPRTDTQYF. CDR3 coding DNA: TGTGCCAGCAGCCTATCGTTACGGCCGCCACGGACAGATACGCAGTATTTT.

In regard to this clonotype: With a much larger clone just one base away, this may be a read error. This rearrangement joins TRBV28 to TRBJ1-1; 11 nucleotides line up with TRBD1. V was pared by 1 base and J by 4 bases, with 11 bases of the junction left unmatched. Per germline, CDR1 MDHEN and CDR2 SYDVKM. There are 18 residues in the CDR3. The CDR3 bases are TGTGCCAGCAGTTTATCTAGGCGGACAGGGGGCAAGGGCACTGAAGCTTTCTTT. It yields the protein CASSLSRRTGGKGTEAFF.

With regard to this clonotype: This sequence may be a read error, since a much larger clone differs from it by one base. V is TRBV5-1 and J is TRBJ1-1; D not resolved. The CDR3 is 13 residues long. Germline V gives CDR1 SGHRS, CDR2 YFSETQ. The CDR3 sequence is CACSRSMNTEAFF. For the CDR3, the DNA is TGCGCCTGCAGTAGATCCATGAACACTGAAGCTTTCTTT.

In the case of this clonotype: An end of the junction differs from the germline gene, which may be a read error. V is TRBV5-6 and J is TRBJ2-1; the D gene is possibly TRBD2 (5 bases). The CDR3 has 16 amino acids. Germline V CDR1 and CDR2: SGHDT, YYEEEE. CDR3 protein: CASWIKGGGCYNEHFF. The DNA for the CDR3 is TGTGCCAGCTGGATCAAGGGTGGCGGGTGCTACAATGAGCACTTCTTC.

For this clonotype: An end of the junction differs from the germline gene, which may be a read error. The V and J genes are TRBV4-2 and TRBJ1-3; the D gene is possibly TRBD1 (5 bases). The CDR3 extends over 16 amino acids. The germline V gene has CDR1 LGHNA and CDR2 YNFKEQ. CDR3 residues: CANSQYEGDTGNIIYF. The CDR3 region has the DNA TGTGCAAACAGCCAATATGAAGGGGATACTGGAAACATCATATATTTT.

Points on this clonotype: Compared with germline, one end of the junction differs, possibly owing to a read error. The V gene is TRBV11-2, the J gene TRBJ2-1; 7 bases align to TRBD2. There are 18 residues in the CDR3. Germline V CDR1 and CDR2: SGHAT, FQNNGV. The CDR3 sequence is CANSVGPAGDYMADEQFF. The CDR3 coding sequence is TGTGCCAACAGCGTGGGGCCCGCGGGGGACTATATGGCCGATGAGCAGTTCTTC.

The CDR3 region has the DNA TGCAGCTCAACCGGGATAGGGAGTTCCTACGAGCAGTACTTC. Its protein is CSSTGIGSSYEQYF. V is TRBV29-1 and J is TRBJ2-7; possible D gene TRBD2, 5 bases. The CDR3 consists of 14 residues. Trimming pared 8 bases from V and 1 base from J, leaving 18 bases between. Germline V gene data show CDR1 as SQVTM and CDR2 as ANQGSEA.

V is TRBV2 and J is TRBJ1-5; D is perhaps TRBD1 (6 bases). With 5 bases removed from V and 6 bases from J, the gap between germline ends came to 8 bases. This CDR3 comprises 12 residues. The germline V gene has CDR1 SNHLY and CDR2 FYNNEI. CDR3 coding DNA: TGTGCCAGCAGTCGGGGGGCTCAGCCCCAGCATTTT. This encodes CASSRGAQPQHF.

The V gene is TRBV11-2, the J gene TRBJ2-3; the D is unclear. Trimming shortened V by 5 bases and J by 14 bases, and 20 bases separated the two germline ends. This CDR3 has 13 amino acids. Germline CDR1 and CDR2: SGHAT and FQNNGV. CDR3 residues: CASSLLVTDARYF. The CDR3 DNA reads as TGTGCCAGCAGCCTCCTCGTCACAGATGCGCGGTATTTT. Together with reference TRBV11-2 and TRBJ2-3, the CDR3 gives the full variable domain: EAGVAQSPRYKIIEKRQSVAFWCNPISGHATLYWYQQILGQGPKLLIQFQNNGVVDDSQLPKDRFSAERLKGVDSTLKIQPAKLEDSAVYLCASSLLVTDARYFGPGTRLTVL.

The V gene is TRBV28, the J gene TRBJ2-1; D is undetermined. Per germline, CDR1 MDHEN and CDR2 SYDVKM. The CDR3 loop spans 12 amino acids. As DNA, the CDR3 is TGTGTCAGTAGCTCCAGTTACAATGAGCAGTTCTTC. Its translation: CVSSSSYNEQFF.

In regard to this clonotype: A read error is likely, as this CDR3 ends without the conserved phenylalanine or tryptophan. CDR3 loop: CVSSLLYEQFL. Here the CDR3 DNA reads TGTGTCAGCAGCTTGTTATACGAGCAGTTCCTC. The chain combines TRBV5-6 with TRBJ2-1, with no clear D. Germline CDR1 reads SGHDT; CDR2 reads YYEEEE. The length of the CDR3 is 11 residues.

The J gene is TRBJ2-7, the V gene TRBV18; TRBD1 aligns across 7 bases. Losses at the gene ends were 5 bases for V and 6 bases for J; bases not matched to a gene: 10. The CDR3 spans 14 residues. Germline V CDR1 and CDR2: KGHSH, LQKENI. The CDR3 loop reads CASSSRDSRGEQYF. CDR3 in DNA: TGTGCCAGCTCATCCCGGGACAGTCGGGGCGAGCAGTACTTC.

This clonotype was seen repeatedly, ten times or more. This chain links TRBV4-2 with TRBJ2-2, with D unclear. The CDR3 sequence is 16 residues long. The germline V and J ends were trimmed by 10 bases and 9 bases, with 27 bases remaining between them. Germline V lookup: CDR1 LGHNA, CDR2 YNFKEQ. The CDR3 nucleotides are TGTGCCACCCAACACACCTCCGGAGATCCCACGAGGGAGCTGTTTTTT. Translated: CATQHTSGDPTRELFF.

By its share, this clonotype is medium-sized. Likely a read error: the CDR3 ends without its conserved phenylalanine or tryptophan. It is unclear where the CDR3 begins or ends on the DNA, so no DNA is shown, and the CDR3 is as TCRdb lists it. This chain uses TRBV11-2 with TRBJ2-7; TRBD2 is taken as the D call from the table, unchecked against the DNA. Looked up from germline, CDR1 is SGHAT and CDR2 is FQNNGV. The CDR3 comprises 11 residues, both ends counted. The CDR3 protein is CASSSASSLEY.

This clonotype was observed many times. J is TRBJ2-7 and V is TRBV29-1; TRBD2 matches 9 bases. V lost 4 bases to trimming and J lost 2 bases; unmatched junction nucleotides: 6. CDR3 length equals 14 residues. Germline V CDR1 and CDR2: SQVTM, ANQGSEA. The CDR3 DNA follows: TGCAGCGTTGGGGGACTAGCAGCCCCCTACGAGCAGTACTTC. Translating it yields CSVGGLAAPYEQYF.

This clonotype was seen a single time. This may arise from a read error, as a much more abundant clone is one base away. In this CDR3 the conserved last residue, phenylalanine or tryptophan, is missing, so a read error is likely. V is TRBV28 and J is TRBJ2-5, with TRBD1 matching 8 bases. Trimming took 2 bases from V and 7 from J; bases not matched to a gene: 3. The CDR3 length is 13 residues. Looked up from germline, CDR1 is MDHEN and CDR2 is SYDVKM. For the CDR3, the DNA is TGTGCCAGCAGTTTAGACAGGGGCGGGACCCAGTACTCC. This gives the protein CASSLDRGGTQYS.

In the case of this clonotype: This may be a read error: a much more frequent sequence differs by one nucleotide. The rearrangement uses TRBV5-4 and TRBJ2-1; 11 positions agree with TRBD2. Germline lookup yields CDR1 SGHNT and CDR2 YYREEE (reference sequence). The CDR3 runs to 18 residues. Losses at the gene ends were 4 bases for V and 2 bases for J; bases not matched to a gene: 11. CDR3 in DNA: TGTGCCAGCAGCCCAAGTAGCCTTAGCGGGAGGGCCTACAATGAGCAGTTCTTC. Translated, it gives CASSPSSLSGRAYNEQFF. The entire variable domain, with the rest obtained from reference TRBV5-4 and TRBJ2-1, is as follows: ETGVTQSPTHLIKTRGQQVTLRCSSQSGHNTVSWYQQALGQGPQFIFQYYREEENGRGNFPPRFSGLQFPNYSSELNVNALELDDSALYLCASSPSSLSGRAYNEQFFGPGTRLTVL.

At least ten counts were recorded for this clonotype. This sequence joins TRBV6-2 or TRBV6-3 and TRBJ1-5; D is unresolved. Germline CDR1 MNHEY, CDR2 SVGEGT. There are 12 residues in the CDR3. The ends were cut back, 2 bases at V and 5 bases at J, with 4 bases in the middle. CDR3 sequence: CASSYTHQPQHF. As DNA, the CDR3 is TGTGCCAGCAGTTACACGCATCAGCCCCAGCATTTT.

The chain employs TRBV29-1 and TRBJ2-3, with TRBD2 matching 10 bases. CDR3 size: 16 residues. Losses at the gene ends were 1 base for V and 12 bases for J; bases not matched to a gene: 16. CDR1 SQVTM and CDR2 ANQGSEA come from the germline V gene. The CDR3 sequence is CSVEGQAGGSAGTQYF. CDR3 DNA: TGCAGCGTTGAAGGTCAAGCGGGAGGGAGCGCAGGTACACAGTATTTT.

The V and J genes are TRBV20-1 and TRBJ2-1, with 8 nucleotides matching TRBD2. The germline gives CDR1 DFQATT, CDR2 SNEGSKA (reference sequence). The CDR3 contains 14 residues. The CDR3 is CSVPELAAYNEQFF. CDR3 coding DNA: TGCAGCGTACCGGAACTAGCGGCATACAATGAGCAGTTCTTC.

V gene TRBV6-2 or TRBV6-3 combines with J gene TRBJ2-6; D gene uncertain. Germline V CDR1 and CDR2: MNHEY, SVGEGT. V was trimmed by 8 bases and J by 4 bases, leaving 18 bases between them. The CDR3 extends over 16 amino acids. In nucleotides, the CDR3 is TGTGCCAGCTGTGACATGGTAGCCCCCGGGGCCAACGTCCTGACTTTC. Encoded protein: CASCDMVAPGANVLTF.

The DNA for the CDR3 is TGTGCCAGCAGTTCCCCCGGCGTCGCTGTATCTTTCTTT. It codes for CASSSPGVAVSFF. This sequence joins TRBV6-5 and TRBJ1-1; D unresolved. The CDR3 contains 13 residues. From germline, CDR1 is MNHEY and CDR2 SVGAGI. Trimming took off 4 bases at V and 12 bases at J, with 18 bases between the two ends.